Detailed here is one T cell receptor (beta chain). This sample is drawn from a study of T cell changes during pregnancy in multiple sclerosis. Sequencing used immunoSEQ multiplex PCR; TCRdb keeps in-frame clones, though not all of them. In the table there are about 51,000 clones, roughly 90% of which are singletons. The V end lost 4 bases, the J end lost 0 bases, and 15 bases lay between the germline ends. The CDR3 extends over 16 amino acids. The germline V gene has CDR1 PRHDT and CDR2 FYEKMQ (reference sequence). This receptor was identified in a female donor with multiple sclerosis, enrolled in a pregnancy study. The sample consisted of CD8+ T cells from peripheral blood mononuclear cells, taken in the second trimester of pregnancy. The V call is TRBV13, the J call TRBJ2-5; possibly TRBD1 for D (5 bases). In nucleotides, the CDR3 is TGTGCCAGCAGCTCTAACTCTCGACAGAACCAAGAGACCCAGTACTTC. Its protein is CASSSNSRQNQETQYF.